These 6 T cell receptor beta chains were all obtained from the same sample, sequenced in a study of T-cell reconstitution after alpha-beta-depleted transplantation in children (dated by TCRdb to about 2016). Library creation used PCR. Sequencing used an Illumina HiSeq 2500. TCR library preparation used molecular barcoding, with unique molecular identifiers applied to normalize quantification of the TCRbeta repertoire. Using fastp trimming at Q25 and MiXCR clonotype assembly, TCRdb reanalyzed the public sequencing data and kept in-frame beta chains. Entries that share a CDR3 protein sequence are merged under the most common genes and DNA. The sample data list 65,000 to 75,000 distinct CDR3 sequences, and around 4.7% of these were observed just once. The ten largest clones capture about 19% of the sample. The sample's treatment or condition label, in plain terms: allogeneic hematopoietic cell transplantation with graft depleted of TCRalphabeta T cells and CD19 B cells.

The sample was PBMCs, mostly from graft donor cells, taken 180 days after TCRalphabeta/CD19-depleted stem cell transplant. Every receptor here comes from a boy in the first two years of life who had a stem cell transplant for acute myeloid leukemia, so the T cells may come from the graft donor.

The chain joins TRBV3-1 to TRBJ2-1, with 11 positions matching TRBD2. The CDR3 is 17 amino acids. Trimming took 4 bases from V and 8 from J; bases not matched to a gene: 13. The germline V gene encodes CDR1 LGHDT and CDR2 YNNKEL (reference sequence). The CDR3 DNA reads TGTGCCAGCAGCCTCACCCTAGCGGGGGGTGGGTACGATGAGCAGTTCTTC. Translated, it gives CASSLTLAGGGYDEQFF.

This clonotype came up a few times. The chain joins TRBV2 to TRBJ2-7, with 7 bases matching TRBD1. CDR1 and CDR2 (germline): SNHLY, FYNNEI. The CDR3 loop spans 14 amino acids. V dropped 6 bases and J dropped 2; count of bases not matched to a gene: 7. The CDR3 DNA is TGTGCCAGCAGGCCCGGGACAGCGACCTACGAGCAGTACTTC. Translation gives CASRPGTATYEQYF. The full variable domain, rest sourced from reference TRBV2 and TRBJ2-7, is EPEVTQTPSHQVTQMGQEVILRCVPISNHLYFYWYRQILGQKVEFLVSFYNNEISEKSEIFDDQFSVERPDGSNFTLKIRSTKLEDSAMYFCASRPGTATYEQYFGPGTRLTVT.

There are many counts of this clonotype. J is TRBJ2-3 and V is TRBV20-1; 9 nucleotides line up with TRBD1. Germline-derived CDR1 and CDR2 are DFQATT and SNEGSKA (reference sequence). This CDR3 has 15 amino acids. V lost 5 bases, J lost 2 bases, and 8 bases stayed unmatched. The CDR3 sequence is CSAESGTGPTDTQYF. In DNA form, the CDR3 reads TGCAGTGCTGAGTCCGGGACAGGGCCCACAGATACGCAGTATTTT.

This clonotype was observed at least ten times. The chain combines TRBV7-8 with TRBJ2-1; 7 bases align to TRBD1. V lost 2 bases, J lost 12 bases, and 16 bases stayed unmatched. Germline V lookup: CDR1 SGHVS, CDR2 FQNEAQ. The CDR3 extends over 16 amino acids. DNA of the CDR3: TGTGCCAGCAGCTTAAAGAGGTACAGGGGCGTCGGTAGGCAGTTCTTC. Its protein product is CASSLKRYRGVGRQFF.

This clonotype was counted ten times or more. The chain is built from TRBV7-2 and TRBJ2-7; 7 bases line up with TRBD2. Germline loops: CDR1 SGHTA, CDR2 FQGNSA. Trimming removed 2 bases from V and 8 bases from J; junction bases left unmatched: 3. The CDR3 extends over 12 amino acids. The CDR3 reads CASSLNGGKQYF. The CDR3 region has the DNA TGTGCCAGCAGCTTAAACGGGGGGAAGCAGTACTTC.

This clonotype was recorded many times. This CDR3 is CAWTGVTEAFF. CDR3 DNA sequence: TGTGCCTGGACGGGGGTAACTGAAGCTTTCTTT. The chain combines TRBV30 with TRBJ1-1, with a possible D match to TRBD1 (5 bases). Germline loops: CDR1 GTSNPN, CDR2 SVGIG (reference sequence). The CDR3 length is 11 residues. Between the trimmed V and J ends, which lost 4 bases and 5 bases, there was a span of 8 bases.